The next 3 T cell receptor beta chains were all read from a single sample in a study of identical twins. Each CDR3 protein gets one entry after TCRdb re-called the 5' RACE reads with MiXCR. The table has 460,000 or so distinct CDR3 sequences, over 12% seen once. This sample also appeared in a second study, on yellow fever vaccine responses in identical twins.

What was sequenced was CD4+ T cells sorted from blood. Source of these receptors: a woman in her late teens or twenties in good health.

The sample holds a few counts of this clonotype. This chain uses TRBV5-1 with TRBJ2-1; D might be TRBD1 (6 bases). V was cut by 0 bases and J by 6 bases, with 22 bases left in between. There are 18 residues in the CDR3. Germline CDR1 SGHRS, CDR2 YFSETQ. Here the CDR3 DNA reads TGCGCCAGCAGCTTGGCCCCGAAACGCACTAACAGGGCCAATGAGCAGTTCTTC. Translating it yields CASSLAPKRTNRANEQFF.

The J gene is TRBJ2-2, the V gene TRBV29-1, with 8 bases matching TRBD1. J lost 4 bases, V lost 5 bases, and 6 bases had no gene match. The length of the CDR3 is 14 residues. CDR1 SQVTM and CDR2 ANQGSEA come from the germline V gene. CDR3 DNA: TGCAGCGTTCGGACAGGGCCCGGCACCGGGGAGCTGTTTTTT. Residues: CSVRTGPGTGELFF.

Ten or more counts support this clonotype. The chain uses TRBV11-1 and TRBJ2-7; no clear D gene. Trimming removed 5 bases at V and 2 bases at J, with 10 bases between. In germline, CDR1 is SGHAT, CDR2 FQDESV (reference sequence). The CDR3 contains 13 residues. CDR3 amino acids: CASSRGQPYEQYF. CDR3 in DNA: TGTGCCAGCAGCCGTGGGCAGCCCTACGAGCAGTACTTC.